The source of this T cell receptor (beta chain) is a study of neurological immune-mediated disorders. At least ten counts were recorded for this clonotype. Its antigen is not identified. Synthesis of cDNA was accomplished via 5'RACE employing 10-nucleotide random UMIs. One entry per CDR3 protein, called by TCRdb with MiXCR from the 5' RACE reads. The profile shows approximately 50,000 distinct CDR3 sequences, about 3.5% of them singletons. This CDR3 has 14 amino acids. The ends lost 7 bases at V and 0 bases at J; junction bases unmatched: 5. Study conclusions and caveats: When grouped phylogenetically, the repertoires of 18 of the 34 multiple sclerosis patients fell together in one related-CDR3 cluster, which is a possible signature. In HTLV-1-associated myelopathy, TCR clonal expansion was greatest, whereas multiple sclerosis had the least, falling below healthy controls.

V usage is TRBV12-3 or TRBV12-4 and J usage is TRBJ1-1, with TRBD1 matching over 7 bases. The sequence derives from a man between 25 and 39 years old with multiple sclerosis. The sample taken for sequencing was PBMCs. CDR3 in amino acids: CASTTDRLNTEAFF. For the CDR3, the DNA is TGTGCCAGCACCACGGACAGGTTGAACACTGAAGCTTTCTTT.